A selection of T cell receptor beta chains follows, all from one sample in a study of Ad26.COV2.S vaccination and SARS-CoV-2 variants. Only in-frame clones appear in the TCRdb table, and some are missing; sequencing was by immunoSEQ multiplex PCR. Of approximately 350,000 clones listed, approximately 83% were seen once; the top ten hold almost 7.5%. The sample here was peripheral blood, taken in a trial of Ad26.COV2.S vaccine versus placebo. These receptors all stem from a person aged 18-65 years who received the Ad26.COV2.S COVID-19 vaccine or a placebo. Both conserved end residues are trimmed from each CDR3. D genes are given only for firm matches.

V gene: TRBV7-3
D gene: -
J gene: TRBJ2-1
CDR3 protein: ASSLGTDNEQF

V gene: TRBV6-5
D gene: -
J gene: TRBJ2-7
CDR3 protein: ASTTKKGGFGEQY

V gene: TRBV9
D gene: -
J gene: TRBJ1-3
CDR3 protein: ASSVGAGGNTIY

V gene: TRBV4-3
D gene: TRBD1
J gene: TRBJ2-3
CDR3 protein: ASSQRTGPTDTQY

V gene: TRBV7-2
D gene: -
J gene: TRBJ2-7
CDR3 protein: ASSSQGGSYEQY

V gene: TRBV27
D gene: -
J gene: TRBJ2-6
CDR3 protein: ASSTTTSTSGANVLT

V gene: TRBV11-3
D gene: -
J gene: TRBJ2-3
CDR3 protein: ASSPGLSTDTQY

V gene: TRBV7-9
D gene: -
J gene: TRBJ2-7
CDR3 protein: ASSDKLDYEQY

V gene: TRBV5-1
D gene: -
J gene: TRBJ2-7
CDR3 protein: ASSYDQRSYEQY

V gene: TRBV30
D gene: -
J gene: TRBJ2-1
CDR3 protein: AWSPLFDEQF

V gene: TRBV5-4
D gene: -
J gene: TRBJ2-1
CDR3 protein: ASSLGLGQGGEQF

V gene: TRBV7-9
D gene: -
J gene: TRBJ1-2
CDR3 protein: ASSLASTGYT

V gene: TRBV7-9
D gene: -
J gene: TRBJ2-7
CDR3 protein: ASSLGDYYEQY

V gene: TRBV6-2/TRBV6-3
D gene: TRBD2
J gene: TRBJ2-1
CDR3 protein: ASSLGGAGGFEQF

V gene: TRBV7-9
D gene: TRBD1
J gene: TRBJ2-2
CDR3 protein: ASSSQTGITGELF

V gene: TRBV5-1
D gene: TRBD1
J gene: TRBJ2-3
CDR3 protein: ASSLGGTGPTDTQY

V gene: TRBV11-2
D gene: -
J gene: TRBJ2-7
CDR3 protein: ASSLRPTITYEQY

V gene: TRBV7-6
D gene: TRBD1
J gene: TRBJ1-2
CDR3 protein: ASSSPGGAGYT

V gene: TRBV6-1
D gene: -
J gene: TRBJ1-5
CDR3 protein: ASSDPNQPQH

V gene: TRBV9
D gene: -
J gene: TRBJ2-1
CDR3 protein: ASSADSGRLYNEQF

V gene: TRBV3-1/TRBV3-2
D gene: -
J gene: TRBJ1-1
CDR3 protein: ASSPKGRGNTEAF

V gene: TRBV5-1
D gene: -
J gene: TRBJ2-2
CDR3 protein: ASSLGAANTGELF

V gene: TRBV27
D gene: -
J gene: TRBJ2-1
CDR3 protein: ASSFRTYNEQF

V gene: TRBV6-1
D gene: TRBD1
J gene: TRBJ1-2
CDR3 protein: ASSERLTGRGYT

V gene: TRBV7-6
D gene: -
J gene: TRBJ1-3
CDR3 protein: ASSLTHGGGNTIY

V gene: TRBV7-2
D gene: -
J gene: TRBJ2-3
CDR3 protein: ASSLTASTQY

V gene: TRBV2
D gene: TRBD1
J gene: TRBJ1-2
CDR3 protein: ASSEADYRGGYT

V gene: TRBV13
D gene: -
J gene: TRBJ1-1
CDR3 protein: ASSATGPGGTEAF

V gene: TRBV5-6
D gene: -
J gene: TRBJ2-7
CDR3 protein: ASSHLGGYEQY

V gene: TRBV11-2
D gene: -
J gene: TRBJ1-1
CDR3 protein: ASSLVGRTNTEAF

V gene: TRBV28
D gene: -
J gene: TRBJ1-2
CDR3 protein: ASSLYRTHGYT

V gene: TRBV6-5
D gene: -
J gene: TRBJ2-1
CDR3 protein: ASSNVIQSYNEQF

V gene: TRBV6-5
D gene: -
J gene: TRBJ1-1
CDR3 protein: ASSYQGSVEAF

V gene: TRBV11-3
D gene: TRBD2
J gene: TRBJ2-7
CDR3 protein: ASSPRTSGAYEQY

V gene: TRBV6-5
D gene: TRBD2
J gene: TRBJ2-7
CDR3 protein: ASISVASGRGEQY

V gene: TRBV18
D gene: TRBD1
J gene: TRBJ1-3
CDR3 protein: ASSSYRGSSGNTIY

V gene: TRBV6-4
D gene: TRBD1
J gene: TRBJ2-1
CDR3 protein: ASSPQGRSYNEQF

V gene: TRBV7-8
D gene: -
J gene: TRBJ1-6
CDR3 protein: ASSLTDNSPLH

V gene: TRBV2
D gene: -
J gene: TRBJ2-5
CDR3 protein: ASSPWDETQY

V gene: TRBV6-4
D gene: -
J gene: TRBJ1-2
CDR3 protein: ASSASVGGSYGYT

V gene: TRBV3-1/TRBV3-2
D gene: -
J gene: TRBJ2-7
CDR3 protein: ASSQLDLAEQY

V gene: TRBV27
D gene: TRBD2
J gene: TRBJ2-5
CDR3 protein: ASRFLAGVGETQY

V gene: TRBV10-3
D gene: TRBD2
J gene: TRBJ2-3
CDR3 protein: AISGLAAHDTQY

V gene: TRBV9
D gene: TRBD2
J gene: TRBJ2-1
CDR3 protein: ASSVGTSGHNEQF

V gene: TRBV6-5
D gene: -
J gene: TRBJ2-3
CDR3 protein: ASSYFPGSTDTQY

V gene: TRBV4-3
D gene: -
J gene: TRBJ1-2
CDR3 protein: ASSQDFPRAYGYT

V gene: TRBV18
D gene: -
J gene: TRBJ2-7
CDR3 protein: ASSPPGSRVSYEQY

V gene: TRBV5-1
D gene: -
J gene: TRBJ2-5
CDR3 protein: ASSLEGVATQY

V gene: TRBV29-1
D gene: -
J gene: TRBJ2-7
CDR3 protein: SVGTGNYEQY